What follows describes a single T cell receptor beta chain. As yet, its antigen is unknown. CDR3 length: 16 amino acids. Germline V gene lookup returns CDR1 SGHDN and CDR2 FVKESK. Trimming shortened V by 6 bases and J by 0 bases, and 15 bases separated the two germline ends. The method was immunoSEQ multiplex PCR; TCRdb's version includes in-frame clones alone and lacks a portion of them. The repertoire has some 150,000 clones, about 87% of them found once; the top ten carry roughly 2.9%. The sample comes from a study of T cell responses to AZD1222 COVID-19 vaccine. Broader study findings: Spike-wide coverage was observed for vaccine-associated CD4 TCRs, with dominant responses at 160-218 and 743-854. Donors, mostly white British, included more females; clonal diversity was possibly underestimated.

Here the sequenced sample was peripheral blood, taken on day 0 of AZD1222 vaccination. J is TRBJ1-5 and V is TRBV14; no reliable D call. This TCR came from an adult in good health. The DNA for the CDR3 is TGTGCCAGCAGATCTACGGAGGCGTATAGCAATCAGCCCCAGCATTTT. Protein product: CASRSTEAYSNQPQHF.